Shown below are 3 T cell receptor beta chains from a single sample sequenced in a study of T cell repertoires in cytomegalovirus infection. Each CDR3 protein is one row after TCRdb ran MiXCR on the reads. The profile shows under 800,000 distinct CDR3 sequences, 20% to 25% of them singletons. The sample consisted of CD8+ T cells from PBMCs. The receptors here all came from a human donor in good health (CMV status not recorded). Some clones in this sample may be carry-over from other donors' samples.

This clonotype was seen many times. The rearrangement links TRBV7-2 to TRBJ2-5; tentative D call: TRBD2 (6 bases). CDR1 SGHTA and CDR2 FQGNSA come from the germline V gene. The CDR3 is made up of 15 amino acids. Trimming cost V 5 bases and J 1 base, with 14 bases left between them. CDR3 sequence reads: CASSAGLGGQETQYF. The CDR3 coding sequence is TGTGCCAGCAGCGCCGGGTTGGGGGGCCAAGAGACCCAGTACTTC.

Many counts were recorded for this clonotype. The chain carries TRBV7-9 and TRBJ2-1; D may be TRBD2 (6 bases). The germline V gene encodes CDR1 SEHNR and CDR2 FQNEAQ (reference sequence). V was trimmed by 5 bases and J by 6 bases, leaving 17 bases between them. The CDR3 spans 15 residues. The CDR3, as DNA: TGTGCCAGCAGCCTTCCGGGACTTGGGGGCAATGAGCAGTTCTTC. Translation gives CASSLPGLGGNEQFF.

V usage is TRBV25-1 and J usage is TRBJ2-1, with D tentatively TRBD1 or TRBD2 (5 bases each). Germline CDR1 reads MGHDK; CDR2 reads SYGVNS. The CDR3 is 16 residues long. Trimming pared 4 bases from V and 0 bases from J, leaving 13 bases between. The DNA for the CDR3 is TGTGCCAGCAGTGCCGGGACCCCTAGCTCCTACAATGAGCAGTTCTTC. Amino acid sequence: CASSAGTPSSYNEQFF.